One and the same sample provided the 6 T cell receptor beta chains below, sequenced in a study of blood T cell repertoires in COVID-19. Assay: immunoSEQ multiplex PCR; the TCRdb copy retains only in-frame clones and omits some. Among 100,000 to 150,000 clones listed, roughly 92% were seen once. Sequencing input: peripheral blood. These receptor sequences come from a man aged 50-60 years with COVID-19, enrolled during active disease.

The V call is TRBV23-1, the J call TRBJ1-6; a possible D gene is TRBD1 (6 bases). TRBV23-1 is recorded as an ORF, its role being uncertain. V was pared by 7 bases and J by 7 bases, with 17 bases between. The CDR3 length is 15 residues. The CDR3 region has the DNA TGCGCCAGCAATTATCCACAGGGTGGAAATTCACCCCTCCACTTT. Protein product: CASNYPQGGNSPLHF.

This rearrangement joins TRBV10-2 to TRBJ2-5, with 7 nucleotides matching TRBD1. The CDR3 runs to 15 residues. The germline V gene has CDR1 WSHSY and CDR2 SAAADI. V gave up 0 bases and J gave up 5 bases; unmatched junction bases: 6. DNA of the CDR3: TGCGCCAGCAGTGAGTCAGGGGGCCGTGCGGAGACCCAGTACTTC. Translation: CASSESGGRAETQYF.

The V gene is TRBV7-8, the J gene TRBJ1-3; D unclear. Trimming cost V 2 bases and J 2 bases, with 7 bases left between them. Germline CDR1 SGHVS, CDR2 FQNEAQ. The CDR3 covers 14 residues. The CDR3 DNA reads as TGTGCCAGCAGCTTAACGGGGACTGGAAACACCATATATTTT. Encoded protein: CASSLTGTGNTIYF.

This chain joins TRBV6-2 or TRBV6-3 and TRBJ2-1; 9 positions match TRBD2. This CDR3 has 15 residues. The junction had 6 bases not matched to a gene; V was cut back by 4 bases and J by 5 bases. Per the germline V gene, CDR1 is MNHEY and CDR2 is SVGEGT. The DNA of the CDR3 is TGTGCCAGCAGTTCCCGCGGGAGGGTGGACAATGAGCAGTTCTTC. Protein: CASSSRGRVDNEQFF.

The V gene is TRBV28, the J gene TRBJ2-3; 9 bases line up with TRBD2. Trimming at V came to 2 bases and at J to 4 bases, leaving 4 bases not matched to a gene. The CDR3 sequence is 15 residues long. Germline-derived CDR1 and CDR2 are MDHEN and SYDVKM. The CDR3 DNA follows: TGTGCCAGCAGTTTAAGCCAGCGGGAGGCAGATACGCAGTATTTT. It is translated as CASSLSQREADTQYF.

The chain employs TRBV4-1 and TRBJ1-1; the D is unclear. Germline lookup yields CDR1 MGHRA and CDR2 YSYEKL. V shed 4 bases and J shed 1 base, with 13 bases lying between them. The CDR3 consists of 15 residues. The chain's CDR3 is CASSRAEQSNTEAFF. CDR3 DNA: TGCGCCAGCAGCCGAGCGGAACAGTCGAACACTGAAGCTTTCTTT.